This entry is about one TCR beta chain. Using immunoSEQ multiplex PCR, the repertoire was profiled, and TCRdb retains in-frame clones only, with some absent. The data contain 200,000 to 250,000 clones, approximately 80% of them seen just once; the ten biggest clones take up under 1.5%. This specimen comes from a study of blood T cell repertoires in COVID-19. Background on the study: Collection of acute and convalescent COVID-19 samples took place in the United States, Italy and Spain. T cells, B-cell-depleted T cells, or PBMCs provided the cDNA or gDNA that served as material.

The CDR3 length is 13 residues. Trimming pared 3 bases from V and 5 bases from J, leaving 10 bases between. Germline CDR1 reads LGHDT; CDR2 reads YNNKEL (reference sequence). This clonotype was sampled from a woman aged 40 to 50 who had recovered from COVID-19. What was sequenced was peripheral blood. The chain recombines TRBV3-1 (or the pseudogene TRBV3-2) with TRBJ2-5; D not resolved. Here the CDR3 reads CASSQSSAETQYF. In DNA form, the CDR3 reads TGTGCCAGCAGCCAGTCTAGTGCGGAGACCCAGTACTTC.